Only one count was recorded for the clone carrying this T cell receptor (beta chain). Germline CDR1 SGHVS, CDR2 FNYEAQ. V shed 0 bases and J shed 6 bases, with 11 bases lying between them. The CDR3 totals 15 residues. This record belongs to a study of blood T cell repertoires in COVID-19. Some clones are missing from TCRdb's copy, which holds only in-frame ones; the method was immunoSEQ multiplex PCR. The data show about 160,000 clones, with under 85% seen just once and about an eighth held by the top ten. The gene calls are TRBV7-6 and TRBJ1-4, with unresolved D. Sequencing was carried out using peripheral blood. This clonotype was obtained from a man in his 70s who had recovered from COVID-19. The CDR3 DNA reads as TGTGCCAGCAGCTTAGCGGCGGGAGGATATGAAAAACTGTTTTTT. Residues: CASSLAAGGYEKLFF.